This TCR beta chain stems from a study of T cells in localized non-small cell lung cancer. Study-wide findings and caveats: Appearing in adjacent lung were a median roughly 60 of the top 100 tumor clones. Increased T cell density in blood showed an association with longer overall survival. Analysis by sequencing included only one tumor region, so heterogeneity remains possible. The highest T cell clonality was in uninvolved adjacent lung, above tumor.

The data were produced by immunoSEQ multiplex PCR, yet TCRdb's version contains in-frame clones alone and is incomplete. Here the sample spans 13,000 to 15,000 clones, approximately 89% being singletons. As concerns this clone: Its specificity is unknown.

Germline CDR1 reads MNHEY; CDR2 reads SVGAGI. V shed 6 bases, J shed 2 bases, and the junction held 3 bases outside the gene matches. CDR3 length: 15 residues. The TCR comes from a man aged 35 to 70 with stage III lung adenocarcinoma. Sequencing used peripheral blood mononuclear cells, obtained before any cancer treatment. The rearrangement joins TRBV6-5 to TRBJ2-6, with TRBD2 identical over 8 bases. CDR3 loop: CASRREGAGANVLTF. The DNA for the CDR3 is TGTGCCAGCAGACGGGAGGGGGCTGGGGCCAACGTCCTGACTTTC.